This paragraph covers one TCR beta chain sequence. Methods used by the authors: Reference gene primer amplification gave estimated nucleated cell counts. The protocol was immunoSEQ multiplex PCR, while the TCRdb copy is restricted to in-frame clones and leaves out a portion. That table is the source of V, J and clone size, and D and trimming were worked out from the DNA. The sample carries 76,000 or so clones, 86% recorded once. The V gene's germline CDR1 is LGHNA and CDR2 YNFKEQ. This CDR3 has 15 residues. V shed 3 bases and J shed 3 bases, with 14 bases lying between them. This sample was included in a study of blood T cell repertoires in COVID-19. Study overall: The United States, Italy and Spain were the sources of the acute and convalescent COVID-19 samples. PBMCs, B-cell-depleted T cells, or T cells were the source of the cDNA or gDNA that made up the material.

The gene calls are TRBV4-2 and TRBJ1-1; tentative D call: TRBD1 (5 bases). Sequencing input: peripheral blood. The sequence came from a man at least 80 years old in a cohort sampled during active COVID-19. CDR3 nucleotides: TGTGCCAGCAGCCAGGGTGTCGACAGCTACACTGAAGCTTTCTTT. Translation gives CASSQGVDSYTEAFF.